This entry lists 24 T cell receptor beta chains sequenced from one sample in a study of blood T cell repertoires in COVID-19. Assay used: immunoSEQ multiplex PCR; TCRdb lists only in-frame clones, some missing. The table shows around 140,000 clones, with almost 70% occurring only once. Specimen: peripheral blood. These receptors came from a woman in her 70s with acute or convalescent COVID-19.

This clone was observed at least ten times. The chain combines TRBV7-2 with TRBJ1-6; D unresolved. Germline V gene lookup returns CDR1 SGHTA and CDR2 FQGNSA. V was clipped by 1 base and J by 7 bases, with 11 bases between them. The length of the CDR3 is 15 residues. The CDR3 DNA sequence: TGTGCCAGCAGCTTAGATCGGGGTGGCAATTCACCCCTCCACTTT. Encoded protein: CASSLDRGGNSPLHF.

The rearrangement uses TRBV10-3 and TRBJ1-1; the D gene is possibly TRBD1 (5 bases). The CDR3 has 14 amino acids. The germline V and J ends were trimmed by 3 bases and 10 bases, with 18 bases remaining between them. CDR1 ENHRY and CDR2 SYGVKD come from the germline V gene. CDR3 sequence: CAISDTTQGIGAFF. The CDR3 DNA is TGTGCCATCAGTGACACGACCCAGGGCATTGGAGCTTTCTTT.

In its sample, this clone was seen once. The genes are TRBV28 and TRBJ1-2; 7 bases map to TRBD1. Germline CDR1 and CDR2: MDHEN and SYDVKM. The CDR3 loop spans 13 amino acids. J was trimmed by 2 bases and V by 6 bases; bases with no gene match: 3. The CDR3 nucleotides are TGTGCCAGCAGGGACAGGCTGAACTATGGCTACACCTTC. Residues: CASRDRLNYGYTF.

The CDR3 is CASSLDTRQGSGELFF. The CDR3 region has the DNA TGTGCCAGCAGTTTAGATACCCGACAGGGAAGTGGGGAGCTGTTTTTT. V usage is TRBV6-6 and J usage is TRBJ2-2, with 7 bases that match TRBD1. After removal of 4 bases from V and 8 bases from J, the junction contained 13 bases not matched to a gene. The CDR3 runs 16 residues. Germline V gene lookup returns CDR1 MNHNY and CDR2 SVGAGI (reference sequence).

The chain is built from TRBV3-1 (or the pseudogene TRBV3-2) and TRBJ1-2; D gene uncertain. This CDR3 has 14 residues. Germline lookup yields CDR1 LGHDT and CDR2 YNNKEL (reference sequence). V gave up 4 bases and J gave up 7 bases, with 16 bases separating them. The CDR3 region has the DNA TGTGCCAGCAGCCTGATTTTAGAATCATCTGGCTACACCTTC. Amino acid sequence: CASSLILESSGYTF.

This rearrangement joins TRBV7-9 to TRBJ2-1; 7 bases are shared with TRBD1. J gave up 10 bases and V 1 base, and 10 bases lay outside the gene matches. Germline V gives CDR1 SEHNR, CDR2 FQNEAQ (reference sequence). This CDR3 has 15 residues. In DNA, the CDR3 is TGTGCCAGCAGCTTAGGACAGGGAGTACAATGGGAGCAGTTCTTC. It specifies CASSLGQGVQWEQFF.

This clone was found once. The sample holds other DNA sequences that translate to the same CDR3. The chain has TRBV12-3 or TRBV12-4 and TRBJ1-2; no clear D gene. The CDR3 is 12 residues long. With 5 bases removed from V and 2 bases from J, the gap between germline ends came to 6 bases. CDR3 sequence reads: CASSPSNYGYTF. The CDR3 DNA reads as TGTGCCAGCAGTCCATCCAACTATGGCTACACCTTC.

This chain joins TRBV5-4 and TRBJ2-2, with a weak D call TRBD2 (6 bases). CDR1 and CDR2 (germline): SGHNT, YYREEE (reference sequence). The V and J ends lost 4 bases and 5 bases respectively, with 12 bases between them. The CDR3 extends over 14 amino acids. CDR3 sequence (DNA): TGTGCCAGCAGCCGGTTCGGGGGAACCGGGGAGCTGTTTTTT. This gives the protein CASSRFGGTGELFF. Based on the CDR3 plus reference TRBV5-4 and TRBJ2-2, the full variable domain is ETGVTQSPTHLIKTRGQQVTLRCSSQSGHNTVSWYQQALGQGPQFIFQYYREEENGRGNFPPRFSGLQFPNYSSELNVNALELDDSALYLCASSRFGGTGELFFGEGSRLTVL.

The chain recombines TRBV25-1 with TRBJ2-2, with D hard to call. Looked up from germline, CDR1 is MGHDK and CDR2 is SYGVNS. The CDR3 is 14 residues long. The V and J ends lost 6 bases and 1 base respectively, with 9 bases between them. The DNA of the CDR3 is TGTGCCAGCAGGCTAAGCGAGAACACCGGGGAGCTGTTTTTT. As protein: CASRLSENTGELFF.

This clone occurred a few times. This sample includes further DNA sequences coding for the same CDR3. The gene calls are TRBV5-5 and TRBJ1-1; TRBD1 might be the D (5 bases). With 2 bases removed from V and 0 bases from J, the gap between germline ends came to 8 bases. CDR1 and CDR2 (germline): SGHKS, YYEKEE (reference sequence). This CDR3 has 14 residues. CDR3 coding DNA: TGTGCCAGCAGCTTCGGGGGGATGAACACTGAAGCTTTCTTT. Its protein product is CASSFGGMNTEAFF.

This clone showed up just a few times. The chain carries TRBV29-1 and TRBJ1-1; tentative D call: TRBD1 (5 bases). Trimming stripped 3 bases from V and 2 bases from J, with 13 bases between. The length of the CDR3 is 14 residues. CDR1 is SQVTM, CDR2 ANQGSEA, per germline. In nucleotides, the CDR3 is TGCAGCGTTGAGGCAGGGAGGGAAAACACTGAAGCTTTCTTT. Translated: CSVEAGRENTEAFF.

The chain uses TRBV18 and TRBJ2-1; TRBD1 is a possible D gene (6 bases). V was trimmed by 1 base and J by 2 bases, leaving 9 bases between them. Germline CDR1 and CDR2: KGHSH and LQKENI. The length of the CDR3 is 15 residues. The CDR3 loop reads CASSPQTGTYNEQFF. CDR3 nucleotides: TGTGCCAGCTCACCACAAACAGGGACCTACAATGAGCAGTTCTTC.

The gene calls are TRBV5-4 and TRBJ2-6; possibly TRBD1 for D (5 bases). The V gene lost 0 bases and the J gene lost 4 bases, with 11 bases spanning the gap. The CDR3 loop spans 16 amino acids. CDR1 SGHNT and CDR2 YYREEE come from the germline V gene (reference sequence). The CDR3 sequence is CASSLAGRAGANVLTF. The CDR3 nucleotides are TGTGCCAGCAGCTTGGCGGGCAGGGCCGGGGCCAACGTCCTGACTTTC.

The V call is TRBV21-1, the J call TRBJ1-1. TRBV21-1 is described as a pseudogene. This CDR3 is built from 16 residues. CDR3 residues: CASSKEEGPMNTEAFF. The CDR3 DNA sequence: TGTGCCAGCAGCAAAGAGGAGGGCCCTATGAACACTGAAGCTTTCTTT.

In its sample, this clone was seen a few times. This rearrangement joins TRBV5-1 to TRBJ1-6; 10 bases match TRBD1. This CDR3 is built from 17 residues. With V trimmed by 1 base and J by 9 bases, 10 bases remained unmatched. The V gene's germline CDR1 is SGHRS and CDR2 YFSETQ. The CDR3, as DNA: TGCGCCAGCAGCTTGTCCCGGGACAGGGGTATCAGTTCACCCCTCCACTTT. Residues: CASSLSRDRGISSPLHF.

The rearrangement links TRBV28 to TRBJ2-1, with D tentatively TRBD1 (5 bases). The V end lost 1 base, the J end lost 9 bases, and 16 bases lay between the germline ends. This CDR3 region has 15 residues. Germline loops: CDR1 MDHEN, CDR2 SYDVKM. CDR3 DNA: TGTGCCAGCAGTTTATCGGGCGGAGTTGGGGCTGAGCAGTTCTTC. This translates into CASSLSGGVGAEQFF.

This clone appeared a few times. This rearrangement joins TRBV7-2 to TRBJ1-1, with D uncertain. Germline CDR1 and CDR2: SGHTA and FQGNSA. Trimming took 1 base from V and 1 from J, leaving 7 bases between them. The CDR3 is 14 residues long. The CDR3 bases are TGTGCCAGCAGCTTAGTGGGGAGGAACACTGAAGCTTTCTTT. Its protein is CASSLVGRNTEAFF.

This clone was seen more than once but under ten times. The CDR3 here is CASSYSGINQPQHF. CDR3 DNA: TGTGCCAGCAGTTATTCAGGGATCAATCAGCCCCAGCATTTT. The rearrangement links TRBV6-2 or TRBV6-3 to TRBJ1-5, with D perhaps TRBD1 (5 bases). Germline CDR1 MNHEY, CDR2 SVGEGT. This CDR3 is built from 14 residues. Trimming shortened V by 3 bases and J by 3 bases, and 9 bases separated the two germline ends.

The chain has TRBV20-1 and TRBJ2-1; 8 positions match TRBD2. The CDR3 totals 14 residues. V gave up 3 bases and J gave up 7 bases; unmatched junction bases: 8. The germline V gene has CDR1 DFQATT and CDR2 SNEGSKA (reference sequence). The CDR3 nucleotides read TGCAGTGCTAGTTCGACGGGAGGGTCAAATGAGCAGTTCTTC. It translates to CSASSTGGSNEQFF.

This chain uses TRBV5-6 with TRBJ1-6, with 10 bases that match TRBD1. V lost 4 bases and J lost 10; bases outside the gene matches: 5. The CDR3 is 14 amino acids. The V gene's germline CDR1 is SGHDT and CDR2 YYEEEE. The CDR3 DNA reads as TGTGCCAGCAGCGCCGGGACAGGGGTCTCACCCCTCCACTTT. Translating it yields CASSAGTGVSPLHF.

Turning to this clone: This sample also contains other DNA sequences that code for the same CDR3. V usage is TRBV28 and J usage is TRBJ1-6; 9 bases fit TRBD1. Germline V CDR1 and CDR2: MDHEN, SYDVKM. This CDR3 is 15 amino acids long. With 4 bases clipped from V and 9 bases from J, the junction kept 7 bases outside the gene matches. Here the CDR3 reads CASSSGTGKISPLHF. CDR3 nucleotides: TGTGCCAGCAGTTCAGGGACAGGGAAGATTTCACCCCTCCACTTT.

This chain joins TRBV2 and TRBJ2-2; maybe TRBD2 (6 bases). The V gene lost 4 bases and the J gene lost 5 bases, with 11 bases spanning the gap. The CDR3 totals 14 residues. The germline V gene encodes CDR1 SNHLY and CDR2 FYNNEI. The CDR3 nucleotides are TGTGCCAGCAGTGTACTAGCTTGGACCGGGGAGCTGTTTTTT. Its translation is CASSVLAWTGELFF.

The V and J genes are TRBV11-2 and TRBJ1-2, with D perhaps TRBD1 (6 bases). V dropped 0 bases and J dropped 7 bases, with 12 bases sitting between them. This CDR3 is built from 14 residues. Germline-derived CDR1 and CDR2 are SGHAT and FQNNGV. The CDR3 bases are TGTGCCAGCAGCTTAGACCGGGACAATGGTGGCTACACCTTC. It specifies CASSLDRDNGGYTF.

This chain's CDR3 is CASRGTGFGYGYTF. The CDR3 region has the DNA TGTGCCAGCAGAGGTACAGGGTTCGGCTATGGCTACACCTTC. The chain employs TRBV2 and TRBJ1-2; D might be TRBD1 (6 bases). Trimming pared 6 bases from V and 4 bases from J, leaving 15 bases between. This CDR3 is 14 amino acids long. Germline V CDR1 and CDR2: SNHLY, FYNNEI.